The T cell receptor (beta chain) under discussion was sequenced for a study of blood T cell repertoires in COVID-19. V lost 4 bases to trimming and J lost 4 bases; unmatched junction nucleotides: 11. The length of the CDR3 is 18 residues. The V gene's germline CDR1 is KGHDR and CDR2 SFDVKD. Profiled with immunoSEQ multiplex PCR; TCRdb holds only in-frame clones, not every one. The table records hundreds of thousands of clones, 80% to 90% of them present only once. The TCR sequence derives from a young man who had recovered from COVID-19. Sequenced sample: PBMCs or T cells enriched from blood (not recorded which). The chain carries TRBV24-1 and TRBJ2-6; TRBD2 matches 8 bases. This CDR3 is CATSDPLGGAEGANVLTF. The CDR3 DNA reads TGTGCCACCAGTGACCCCCTCGGGGGGGCGGAAGGGGCCAACGTCCTGACTTTC.